These T cell receptor beta chains were read from a single sample in a study of response to subunit inactivated influenza vaccine. Each CDR3 protein gets one entry after TCRdb re-called the RT-PCR reads with MiXCR. This repertoire shows about 570,000 distinct CDR3 sequences, roughly 12% found once; its top ten account for 9.5% to 11%. The same data also contributed to another study, on T cells expressing NK-cell markers.

Sequencing used PBMCs from blood, obtained on the day of vaccination. Receptors were obtained from a man aged 45-65 years who received an inactivated influenza vaccine. Both conserved end residues are part of each CDR3. The order of the fields is clone size, D gene, V gene, J gene, CDR3 DNA, CDR3 protein. D genes are given only for firm matches. Clone size is not always given. Where it is, it says once, few, many or a class for expanded clones.

many,-,TRBV5-1,TRBJ1-6,TGCGCCAGCAGCTTGGGACAGATTAATTCACCCCTCCACTTT,CASSLGQINSPLHF
few,TRBD1,TRBV6-2/TRBV6-3,TRBJ2-7,TGTGCCAGCAGTTACTCGATCGTCCCGGGACAGGCGGTGGCCTACGAGCAGTACTTC,CASSYSIVPGQAVAYEQYF
few,-,TRBV6-2/TRBV6-3,TRBJ2-7,TGTGCCAGCGGATACCCGGTCCGGGGGCACGAGTTCGGGCAGTACTTC,CASGYPVRGHEFGQYF
few,TRBD2,TRBV7-9,TRBJ2-1,TGTGCCAGCAGCCCCCCGGGACTAGCGGGGGGGTACAATGAGCAGTTCTTC,CASSPPGLAGGYNEQFF
many,-,TRBV3-1,TRBJ2-7,TGTGCCAGCAGCCTACACGGGAACTACGAGCAGTACTTC,CASSLHGNYEQYF
few,TRBD2,TRBV7-2,TRBJ2-7,TGTGCCACGGGACTAGGGTCGTTCGAGCAGTACTTC,CATGLGSFEQYF
few,TRBD1,TRBV5-1,TRBJ1-1,TGCGCCAGCAGCTTGAATCCCGGGACAGGGGGCGAAACTTTCTTT,CASSLNPGTGGETFF
-,-,TRBV5-1,TRBJ1-4,TGCGCCAGCAGCGAGGCCCGAACACGACGATTTGAAAAACTGTTTTTT,CASSEARTRRFEKLFF
few,-,TRBV28,TRBJ1-5,TGTGCCAGCAGTGAAAGGTGGAAGGATCAGCCCCAGCATTTT,CASSERWKDQPQHF
few,-,TRBV30,TRBJ2-7,TGTGCCTGGAGTGTACGGGGCAACTCCTACGAGCAGTACTTC,CAWSVRGNSYEQYF
few,TRBD1,TRBV10-3,TRBJ2-7,TGTGCCATCAGTGATGGGACAGGGGGTAACAACGAGCAGTACTTC,CAISDGTGGNNEQYF
few,TRBD1,TRBV20-1,TRBJ2-5,TGCAGTGCGGACGGGGACAGGGCCGAAGAGACCCAGTACTTC,CSADGDRAEETQYF
-,TRBD2,TRBV24-1,TRBJ2-1,TGTGCCACCAGTGATTTGCCGGCGGGGGACAATGAGCAGTTCTTC,CATSDLPAGDNEQFF
few,-,TRBV20-1,TRBJ2-7,TGCAGTGCTAGAGTAGCGACTACAACCTACGAGCAGTACTTC,CSARVATTTYEQYF
-,TRBD2,TRBV29-1,TRBJ2-1,TGCAGCGTTGAGTTAGCGGGAGGGCCCTACAATGAGCAGTTCTTC,CSVELAGGPYNEQFF
few,TRBD2,TRBV10-3,TRBJ2-7,TGTGCCATCAGAGGGCGGGAGCTCCACGAGCAGTACTTC,CAIRGRELHEQYF
few,TRBD1,TRBV12-3/TRBV12-4,TRBJ2-2,TGTGCCAGCAGTCCGTATAACAGGGGTCCCGGGGAGCTGTTTTTT,CASSPYNRGPGELFF
few,TRBD1,TRBV29-1,TRBJ2-7,TGCAGCGTTTCTGACCGGGACAGGGCCTACGAGCAGTACTTC,CSVSDRDRAYEQYF
-,TRBD1,TRBV12-3/TRBV12-4,TRBJ2-5,TGTGCCAGCAAAGGACAGGGGGCGACGGAGACCCAGTACTTC,CASKGQGATETQYF
many,-,TRBV5-1,TRBJ2-7,TGCGCCAGCAGCTTGTCCGGTGGCCACTACGAGCAGTACTTC,CASSLSGGHYEQYF
-,-,TRBV3-1,TRBJ2-5,TGTGCCAGCAGCCATGCCGGGACATTACAAGAGACCCAGTACTTC,CASSHAGTLQETQYF
many,-,TRBV20-1,TRBJ2-1,TGCAGTGCCAAAACTGGACAGTACAATGAGCAGTTCTTC,CSAKTGQYNEQFF
-,TRBD1,TRBV9,TRBJ1-2,TGTGCCAGCAGCGGACAGGGGCCCGGTCGCGGCTACACCTTC,CASSGQGPGRGYTF
few,-,TRBV9,TRBJ2-7,TGTGCCAGCAGCGTAGGTCCAGGGGACTACGAGCAGTACTTC,CASSVGPGDYEQYF
many,-,TRBV29-1,TRBJ2-5,TGCAGCGTCCGCGGTAGGGGTAGTGAGACCCAGTACTTC,CSVRGRGSETQYF
-,-,TRBV29-1,TRBJ2-4,TGCAGCGTGACCCAGGGGACCGCCAAAGGAGACATTCAGTACTTC,CSVTQGTAKGDIQYF
-,-,TRBV20-1,TRBJ2-7,TGCAGTGCTCTCGAGGGTTCGATCTACGAGCAGTACTTC,CSALEGSIYEQYF
few,-,TRBV20-1,TRBJ2-6,TGCAGTGCTAGACGAGGGGGCTCTGGGGCCAACGTCCTGACTTTC,CSARRGGSGANVLTF
few,-,TRBV7-9,TRBJ1-3,TGTGCCAGCAGCAGACCCATCCGGCGAAACACCATATATTTT,CASSRPIRRNTIYF
few,-,TRBV7-9,TRBJ1-4,TGTGCCAGCAGCTGGGGGATCTCTAATGAAAAACTGTTTTTT,CASSWGISNEKLFF
-,TRBD2,TRBV5-5,TRBJ2-1,TGTGCCAGCAGCTTCTCCGGGATCGGGAGGAGCTCCTACAATGAGCAGTTCTTC,CASSFSGIGRSSYNEQFF
-,TRBD1,TRBV7-9,TRBJ2-7,TGTGCCAGCACCTGGGACAGGGTCTCCTACGAGCAGTACTTC,CASTWDRVSYEQYF
-,-,TRBV4-1,TRBJ2-4,TGCGCCAGCAGCCAGACGGTTCAAAACATTCAGTACTTC,CASSQTVQNIQYF
once,TRBD2,TRBV4-3,TRBJ2-1,TGCGCCAGCAGCCAAGATATGAGCGGGAGGTACAATGAGCAGTTCTTC,CASSQDMSGRYNEQFF
-,TRBD2,TRBV20-1,TRBJ2-1,TGCAGTGCTAGAGATTGGACTAGCGGGAATACCTACAATGAGCAGTTCTTC,CSARDWTSGNTYNEQFF
-,-,TRBV12-3/TRBV12-4,TRBJ2-2,TGTGCCAGCAGCACCGGCTGGGTGATGGGGGAGCTGTTTTTT,CASSTGWVMGELFF
many,-,TRBV5-1,TRBJ2-2,TGCGCCAGCAGCACCGGGGAGCTGTTTTTT,CASSTGELFF
-,TRBD2,TRBV27,TRBJ2-1,TGTGCCAGCAGTTCAGGACTAGCGGGGGCGTTGTACAATGAGCAGTTCTTC,CASSSGLAGALYNEQFF
few,-,TRBV20-1,TRBJ1-3,TGCAGTGCTGGGCCCGACGCTGGAAACACCATATATTTT,CSAGPDAGNTIYF
-,-,TRBV28,TRBJ1-4,TGTGCCAGCAGATCCAGGGGCATTAATGAAAAACTGTTTTTT,CASRSRGINEKLFF
many,TRBD1,TRBV18,TRBJ2-4,TGTGCCAGCTCCCCGGGACAGGGGGCTGAAAACATTCAGTACTTC,CASSPGQGAENIQYF